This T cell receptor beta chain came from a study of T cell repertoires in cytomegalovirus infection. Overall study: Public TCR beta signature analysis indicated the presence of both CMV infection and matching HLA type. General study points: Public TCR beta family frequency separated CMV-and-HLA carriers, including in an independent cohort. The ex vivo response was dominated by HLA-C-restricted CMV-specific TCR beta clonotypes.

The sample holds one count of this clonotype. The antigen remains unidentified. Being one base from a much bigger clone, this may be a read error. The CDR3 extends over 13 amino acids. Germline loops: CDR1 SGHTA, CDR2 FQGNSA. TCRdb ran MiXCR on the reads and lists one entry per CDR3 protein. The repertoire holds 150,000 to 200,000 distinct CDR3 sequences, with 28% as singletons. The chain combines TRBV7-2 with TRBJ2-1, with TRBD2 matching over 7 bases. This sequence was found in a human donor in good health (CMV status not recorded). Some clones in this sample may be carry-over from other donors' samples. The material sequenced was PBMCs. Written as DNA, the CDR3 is TGTGCCATCAGCCCCAATCCGGGGAGGGAGTGGATCTTC. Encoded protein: CAISPNPGREWIF. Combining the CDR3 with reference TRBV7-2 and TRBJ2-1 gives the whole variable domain GAGVSQSPSNKVTEKGKDVELRCDPISGHTALYWYRQSLGQGLEFLIYFQGNSAPDKSGLPSDRFSAERTGGSVSTLTIQRTQQEDSAVYLCAISPNPGREWIFGPGTRLTVL.